Reported below is one TCR beta chain. Its antigen is unknown. This CDR3 is also generated by other DNA sequences in the sample. The PCR used 60 Vbeta and 13 Jbeta primers. Libraries were prepared by immunoSEQ multiplex PCR; TCRdb keeps only in-frame clonotypes and omits some of them. The repertoire table contains around 130,000 clones. The data originate from a study of cytomegalovirus exposure and HLA in healthy donors. Study findings and constraints: TCR beta chains associated with HLA were, in a later analysis, more clonally expanded than equally common others. It was around 160 TCR beta chains that were listed as cytomegalovirus-associated. What TCR beta sequences reportedly achieved was accurate prediction of HLA-A and HLA-B alleles in most subjects. The presence/absence work took it that sequencing depth was about the same across donors.

The CDR3 loop spans 16 amino acids. V lost 4 bases and J lost 0; bases outside the gene matches: 6. The germline gives CDR1 SGHRS, CDR2 YFSETQ. The source of this sequence is a middle-aged woman in good health and CMV-seronegative. The chain links TRBV5-1 to TRBJ2-3; the match to TRBD2 covers 9 bases. Sequencing input: PBMCs. The CDR3 DNA reads TGCGCCAGCAGCCCGGGACTAGCCGTTAGCACAGATACGCAGTATTTT. Residues: CASSPGLAVSTDTQYF.